A selection of T cell receptor beta chains follows, all from one sample in a study of blood T cell repertoires in COVID-19. Assay used: immunoSEQ multiplex PCR; TCRdb lists only in-frame clones, some missing. Of about 200,000 clones listed, more than 75% are singletons. The sample was peripheral blood. The receptors originated from a man aged 60-69 years who had recovered from COVID-19. Both conserved end residues are part of each CDR3. D genes are given only for firm matches. The listing skips clone size in some rows; elsewhere it reads once, few, many or a size class.

J: TRBJ1-5; V: TRBV24-1; length: 16; D: TRBD1; size: -; DNA: TGTGCCACCAGTTCGTCGGCGACAGGGGCCAGGCAGCCCCAGCATTTT; CDR3: CATSSSATGARQPQHF
J: TRBJ1-1; V: TRBV9; length: 12; D: TRBD1; size: -; DNA: TGTGCCAGCAGCGTCCCCAGACAGGGGGAGGAATTT; CDR3: CASSVPRQGEEF
J: TRBJ2-1; V: TRBV6-5; length: 14; D: -; size: -; DNA: TGTGCCAGCAGTACTGACTGGGTCATGTATGAGCAGTTCTTC; CDR3: CASSTDWVMYEQFF
J: TRBJ2-5; V: TRBV11-2; length: 13; D: -; size: -; DNA: TGTGCCAGCAGCCGGTCACCAGGAGAGACCCAGTACTTC; CDR3: CASSRSPGETQYF
J: TRBJ2-7; V: TRBV9; length: 14; D: TRBD1; size: -; DNA: TGTGCCAGCAGCCTAGACAGGGATTCCTACGAGCAGTACTTC; CDR3: CASSLDRDSYEQYF
J: TRBJ2-1; V: TRBV7-9; length: 14; D: TRBD2; size: -; DNA: TGTGCCAGCAGCTTGACTAGCGGGAACAATGAGCAGTTCTTC; CDR3: CASSLTSGNNEQFF
J: TRBJ1-6; V: TRBV10-1; length: 15; D: -; size: -; DNA: TGCGCCAGCAGTGAGTCGTCAGGGGTAAATTCACCCCTCCACTTT; CDR3: CASSESSGVNSPLHF
J: TRBJ1-5; V: TRBV21-1; length: 17; D: -; size: -; DNA: TGTGCCAGCTTCTCAGGCGGAGGGGGCGCGTCGAATCAGCCCCAGCATTTT; CDR3: CASFSGGGGASNQPQHF
J: TRBJ1-6; V: TRBV27; length: 14; D: -; size: -; DNA: TGTGCCAGCAGAGTCTATCCGGGACAACCACCCCTCCACTTT; CDR3: CASRVYPGQPPLHF
J: TRBJ2-1; V: TRBV5-1; length: 17; D: TRBD1; size: -; DNA: TGCGCCAGCAGCTTGGAGGGGACAGGACCCCCCTACAATGAGCAGTTCTTC; CDR3: CASSLEGTGPPYNEQFF
J: TRBJ2-7; V: TRBV10-1; length: 13; D: -; size: few; DNA: TGCGCCAGCAGTGACAGGGGCCCCTACGAGCAGTACTTC; CDR3: CASSDRGPYEQYF
J: TRBJ1-6; V: TRBV7-6; length: 13; D: -; size: -; DNA: TGTGCCAGCAGCCCAGGGGTAGGGTCACCCCTCCACTTT; CDR3: CASSPGVGSPLHF
J: TRBJ1-2; V: TRBV19; length: 15; D: TRBD1; size: few; DNA: TGTGCCAGTAGTATACGACAGGGGGATTACTATGGCTACACCTTC; CDR3: CASSIRQGDYYGYTF
J: TRBJ1-2; V: TRBV11-2; length: 14; D: TRBD1; size: many; DNA: TGTGCCAGCAGCTTAGATCGGCAGGGGGAGGGCTACACCTTC; CDR3: CASSLDRQGEGYTF
J: TRBJ1-2; V: TRBV12-3/TRBV12-4; length: 13; D: -; size: -; DNA: TGTGCCAGCAGTTCCGGACTGAGCTATGGCTACACCTTC; CDR3: CASSSGLSYGYTF
J: TRBJ1-1; V: TRBV7-9; length: 15; D: -; size: -; DNA: TGTGCCAGCAGCTTAGTAGGCAGGGGGAACACTGAAGCTTTCTTT; CDR3: CASSLVGRGNTEAFF
J: TRBJ2-2; V: TRBV5-1; length: 15; D: -; size: -; DNA: TGCGCCAGCAGCTTGGATCCAGGGCTTGGCGGGGAGCTGTTTTTT; CDR3: CASSLDPGLGGELFF
J: TRBJ1-5; V: TRBV24-1; length: 13; D: -; size: -; DNA: TGTGCCACCAGTGATTCGACAAATCAGCCCCAGCATTTT; CDR3: CATSDSTNQPQHF
J: TRBJ2-6; V: TRBV7-8; length: 17; D: TRBD1; size: -; DNA: TGTGCCAGCAGCACTCACAGGGGACCCTCGGGGGCCAACGTCCTGACTTTC; CDR3: CASSTHRGPSGANVLTF
J: TRBJ1-4; V: TRBV5-4; length: 18; D: TRBD1; size: -; DNA: TGTGCCAGCAGCTTGGGTGGGGGACAGACCCTAACTAATGAAAAACTGTTTTTT; CDR3: CASSLGGGQTLTNEKLFF
J: TRBJ2-2; V: TRBV5-1; length: 15; D: -; size: once; DNA: TGCGCCAGCAGCTTGGTTGAAGGGGAAGCCGGGGAGCTGTTTTTT; CDR3: CASSLVEGEAGELFF
J: TRBJ2-5; V: TRBV30; length: 15; D: TRBD2; size: -; DNA: TGTGCCTGGGGGGGGAGTCGCGGGAGTGGAGAGACCCAGTACTTC; CDR3: CAWGGSRGSGETQYF
J: TRBJ1-1; V: TRBV28; length: 12; D: -; size: -; DNA: TGTGCCAGCACCATCAGGGGTACTGAAGCTTTCTTT; CDR3: CASTIRGTEAFF
J: TRBJ2-4; V: TRBV28; length: 15; D: TRBD2; size: -; DNA: TGTGCCAGCCATAGCGGGAGTTTCGGTAGGAACATTCAGTACTTC; CDR3: CASHSGSFGRNIQYF
J: TRBJ2-7; V: TRBV9; length: 18; D: TRBD2; size: -; DNA: TGTGCCAGCAGCGTAGCTCTAGGCGCGGGAGGGGGCTTGGACGAGCAGTACTTC; CDR3: CASSVALGAGGGLDEQYF
J: TRBJ2-2; V: TRBV27; length: 16; D: TRBD2; size: -; DNA: TGTGCCAGCAGTACGGGACTAGCCGTCGACACCGGGGAGCTGTTTTTT; CDR3: CASSTGLAVDTGELFF
J: TRBJ2-1; V: TRBV11-1; length: 16; D: TRBD2; size: -; DNA: TGTGCCAGCAGCTCAAGGACTAGCGGGCACTACAATGAGCAGTTCTTC; CDR3: CASSSRTSGHYNEQFF
J: TRBJ2-1; V: TRBV2; length: 13; D: -; size: -; DNA: TGTGCCAGCAGGGCCCGACAAGATGGTGAGCAGTTCTTC; CDR3: CASRARQDGEQFF
J: TRBJ2-7; V: TRBV19; length: 14; D: -; size: -; DNA: TGTGCCAGTAGTATGAGCGCAGAAAGCTACGAGCAGTACTTC; CDR3: CASSMSAESYEQYF
J: TRBJ2-7; V: TRBV18; length: 14; D: TRBD1; size: -; DNA: TGTGCCAGCTCACCTCTCCCCCGAACAGGGGACAGGTACTTC; CDR3: CASSPLPRTGDRYF
J: TRBJ2-7; V: TRBV28; length: 15; D: -; size: -; DNA: TGTGCCAGCAGTTTATTCCGGCGGGGTTCCGACGAGCAGTACTTC; CDR3: CASSLFRRGSDEQYF
J: TRBJ2-7; V: TRBV5-4; length: 18; D: TRBD2; size: -; DNA: TGTGCCAGCAGACCCCGCGGGGCTAGCGGGAGCCCCACCTACGAGCAGTACTTC; CDR3: CASRPRGASGSPTYEQYF
J: TRBJ1-5; V: TRBV19; length: 12; D: -; size: -; DNA: TGTGCCAGTAGTATAGCGGGACAGCCCCAGCATTTT; CDR3: CASSIAGQPQHF
J: TRBJ1-5; V: TRBV27; length: 11; D: -; size: -; DNA: TGTGCCAGCTCGGTATATCAGCCCCAGCATTTT; CDR3: CASSVYQPQHF
J: TRBJ1-3; V: TRBV5-4; length: 15; D: -; size: -; DNA: TGTGCCAGCAGCTTGTTCGGGGGTTCCGGAAACACCATATATTTT; CDR3: CASSLFGGSGNTIYF
J: TRBJ1-1; V: TRBV5-1; length: 15; D: -; size: -; DNA: TGCGCCAGCAGCGCTACACGAACCCGGAGCACTGAAGCTTTCTTT; CDR3: CASSATRTRSTEAFF
J: TRBJ2-7; V: TRBV5-6; length: 15; D: TRBD1; size: -; DNA: TGTGCCAGCAGCTCCCTAGGGACAGCTTCCTACGAGCAGTACTTC; CDR3: CASSSLGTASYEQYF
J: TRBJ2-7; V: TRBV3-1/TRBV3-2; length: 15; D: TRBD2; size: -; DNA: TGTGCCAGCAGCCGATCTTCGGGGGGAGTCTACGAGCAGTACTTC; CDR3: CASSRSSGGVYEQYF
J: TRBJ2-3; V: TRBV30; length: 14; D: TRBD2; size: -; DNA: TGTGCCTGGGATATAGCGGGGGGGCCTCGGACGCAGTATTTT; CDR3: CAWDIAGGPRTQYF
J: TRBJ2-5; V: TRBV7-8; length: 14; D: -; size: -; DNA: TGTGCCAGCAGCTTAGGCACAATACAAGAGACCCAGTACTTC; CDR3: CASSLGTIQETQYF
J: TRBJ2-1; V: TRBV5-4; length: 12; D: -; size: -; DNA: TGTGCCAGCAGGAATAGCGGTCCCGAGCAGTTCTTC; CDR3: CASRNSGPEQFF
J: TRBJ2-1; V: TRBV7-2; length: 14; D: -; size: -; DNA: TGTGCCAGCAGCTTAGACCCTACTTACAATGAGCAGTTCTTC; CDR3: CASSLDPTYNEQFF
J: TRBJ2-4; V: TRBV2; length: 14; D: TRBD2; size: -; DNA: TGTGCCAGCAGGCCAGGAGCGGGGGGGAACATTCAGTACTTC; CDR3: CASRPGAGGNIQYF
J: TRBJ2-3; V: TRBV5-1; length: 14; D: TRBD1; size: once; DNA: TGCGCCAGCAGCAAGGGACAGGGGGAAGATACGCAGTATTTT; CDR3: CASSKGQGEDTQYF
J: TRBJ1-1; V: TRBV29-1; length: 13; D: -; size: -; DNA: TGCAGCGTTGGCGCGGACTTGGCCACTGAAGCTTTCTTT; CDR3: CSVGADLATEAFF